The 19 T cell receptor beta chains listed next were all sequenced from one sample in a study of blood T cell repertoires in COVID-19. The table came from immunoSEQ multiplex PCR; TCRdb's copy has only in-frame clones and leaves some out. The repertoire holds roughly 250,000 clones, with 70% to 85% as singletons. Specimen: peripheral blood. The receptors were sampled from a woman in her thirties or forties with active or convalescent COVID-19.

The chain employs TRBV6-5 and TRBJ1-1, with 7 bases identical to TRBD1. This CDR3 spans 14 amino acids. V gave up 6 bases and J gave up 0 bases; unmatched junction bases: 4. CDR1 and CDR2 from the germline V gene are MNHEY and SVGAGI. The CDR3 is CASSPGGMNTEAFF. The DNA of the CDR3 is TGTGCCAGCAGCCCAGGGGGTATGAACACTGAAGCTTTCTTT.

The V gene is TRBV28, the J gene TRBJ1-3, with 10 positions matching TRBD1. Trimming at V came to 4 bases and at J to 0 bases, leaving 15 bases not matched to a gene. The CDR3 loop spans 20 amino acids. Germline V lookup: CDR1 MDHEN, CDR2 SYDVKM. CDR3 in DNA: TGTGCCAGCAGTTCTCCAATAGATTGGGACAGGGGACTCTCTGGAAACACCATATATTTT. Translating it yields CASSSPIDWDRGLSGNTIYF.

In its sample, this clone was seen once. This chain links TRBV28 with TRBJ1-1; D is perhaps TRBD1 (5 bases). The germline V and J ends were trimmed by 2 bases and 2 bases, with 9 bases remaining between them. CDR3 length: 14 residues. Germline loops: CDR1 MDHEN, CDR2 SYDVKM. CDR3 amino acids: CASSLGGDNTEAFF. CDR3 DNA sequence: TGTGCCAGCAGTTTAGGGGGGGACAACACTGAAGCTTTCTTT.

This clone was detected only a few times. The rearrangement uses TRBV28 and TRBJ1-2; 7 bases fit TRBD1. CDR3 length: 15 amino acids. CDR1 is MDHEN, CDR2 SYDVKM, per germline. V dropped 5 bases and J dropped 3; count of bases not matched to a gene: 9. CDR3 nucleotide sequence: TGTGCCAGCAGTGTACGACAGGGTCGGGACTATGGCTACACCTTC. Protein sequence: CASSVRQGRDYGYTF.

The gene calls are TRBV9 and TRBJ1-3, with 8 bases identical to TRBD1. The junction had 6 bases not matched to a gene; V was cut back by 4 bases and J by 0 bases. The CDR3 extends over 16 amino acids. Germline assignment: CDR1 SGDLS and CDR2 YYNGEE. Here the CDR3 reads CASSRDRSFSGNTIYF. CDR3 sequence (DNA): TGTGCCAGCAGCAGGGACAGGAGCTTCTCTGGAAACACCATATATTTT.

The gene calls are TRBV6-5 and TRBJ2-2; 10 positions match TRBD1. Per germline, CDR1 MNHEY and CDR2 SVGAGI. V was pared by 2 bases and J by 5 bases, with 5 bases of the junction left unmatched. This CDR3 has 16 amino acids. CDR3 protein: CASSYGGTGETGELFF. The DNA for the CDR3 is TGTGCCAGCAGTTACGGTGGGACAGGGGAGACCGGGGAGCTGTTTTTT.

This chain uses TRBV7-9 with TRBJ2-7, with 7 positions matching TRBD1. The CDR3 totals 15 residues. V dropped 4 bases and J dropped 3; count of bases not matched to a gene: 9. Looked up from germline, CDR1 is SEHNR and CDR2 is FQNEAQ (reference sequence). CDR3 bases: TGTGCCAGCAGCTACCAGACAGGGCAAATCTACGAGCAGTACTTC. This sequence encodes CASSYQTGQIYEQYF.

This sequence joins TRBV6-2 or TRBV6-3 and TRBJ1-6, with 10 bases that match TRBD1. Germline values: CDR1 MNHEY, CDR2 SVGEGT. With 6 bases clipped from V and 9 bases from J, the junction kept 8 bases outside the gene matches. The CDR3 totals 15 residues. The CDR3 DNA reads as TGTGCCAGCAGCCCCGGACAGGGGGGAAGTTCACCCCTCCACTTT. The encoded protein is CASSPGQGGSSPLHF.

V gene TRBV18 combines with J gene TRBJ2-2; 12 positions agree with TRBD2. CDR1 is KGHSH, CDR2 LQKENI, per germline. This CDR3 is 20 amino acids long. Germline trimming cut 0 bases from V and 5 bases from J; bases unmatched to any gene: 13. The CDR3 bases are TGTGCCAGCTCACCACCGGGCTGGACTAGCGGGGCATTGAATACCGGGGAGCTGTTTTTT. Translating it yields CASSPPGWTSGALNTGELFF.

This clone was seen ten or more times. The rearrangement joins TRBV10-3 to TRBJ1-3; tentatively, D is TRBD1 (5 bases). Trimming pared 7 bases from V and 0 bases from J, leaving 16 bases between. The germline CDR1 and CDR2 sequences are ENHRY and SYGVKD. The CDR3 spans 16 residues. The CDR3 nucleotides are TGTGCCATCACTCCCATAGGGGTCTCCTCTGGAAACACCATATATTTT. It yields the protein CAITPIGVSSGNTIYF.

This clone was seen once. The V and J genes are TRBV27 and TRBJ2-1, with 8 bases fitting TRBD1. Germline-derived CDR1 and CDR2 are MNHEY and SMNVEV (reference sequence). This CDR3 comprises 18 residues. V lost 5 bases, J lost 4 bases, and 16 bases stayed unmatched. The DNA for the CDR3 is TGTGCCAGCAGTCCAGGGGGCGGCGGGCGTGGGCTTTACAATGAGCAGTTCTTC. Its translation: CASSPGGGGRGLYNEQFF.

The chain employs TRBV11-2 and TRBJ2-3, with 10 bases identical to TRBD1. J gave up 6 bases and V 1 base, and 4 bases lay outside the gene matches. The CDR3 loop spans 15 amino acids. From germline, CDR1 is SGHAT and CDR2 FQNNGV. The CDR3 region has the DNA TGTGCCAGCAGCTTAGTCGGACAGGGGGATGATACGCAGTATTTT. Translation gives CASSLVGQGDDTQYF.

This chain joins TRBV28 and TRBJ1-5, with a possible D match to TRBD1 (5 bases). V lost 6 bases and J lost 5, with 20 bases in between. Germline V gene lookup returns CDR1 MDHEN and CDR2 SYDVKM. The CDR3 covers 16 residues. This CDR3 is CASSRDQGRVHQPQHF. CDR3 DNA: TGTGCCAGCAGCCGTGACCAGGGCAGGGTTCATCAGCCCCAGCATTTT.

This clone was detected only a few times. This chain connects TRBV19 to TRBJ1-5; no firm D call. CDR3 length: 12 amino acids. Germline values: CDR1 LNHDA, CDR2 SQIVND (reference sequence). V shed 3 bases and J shed 7 bases, with 7 bases lying between them. DNA for the CDR3: TGTGCCAGTAGTATTATAGAGCAGCCCCAGCATTTT. Translated, it gives CASSIIEQPQHF.

The chain employs TRBV19 and TRBJ2-5; 7 nucleotides line up with TRBD1. CDR1 is LNHDA, CDR2 SQIVND, per germline (reference sequence). The CDR3 has 14 residues. Trimming at V came to 3 bases and at J to 9 bases, leaving 10 bases not matched to a gene. The CDR3 here is CASSILGQAMAQYF. CDR3 DNA: TGTGCCAGTAGTATCCTAGGACAGGCCATGGCCCAGTACTTC.

The count of this clone is one. This chain links TRBV7-9 with TRBJ1-4, with D possibly TRBD1 on 5 matching bases. V was clipped by 0 bases and J by 6 bases, with 11 bases between them. This CDR3 is built from 15 residues. In germline, CDR1 is SEHNR, CDR2 FQNEAQ (reference sequence). CDR3 amino acids: CASSLARGTDEKLFF. DNA for the CDR3: TGTGCCAGCAGCTTAGCAAGGGGCACGGATGAAAAACTGTTTTTT.

This clone has only a few counts. This chain joins TRBV7-2 and TRBJ1-1; possible D gene TRBD1, 6 bases. V gave up 1 base and J gave up 0 bases, with 12 bases separating them. CDR1 is SGHTA, CDR2 FQGNSA, per germline. This CDR3 is built from 16 residues. DNA for the CDR3: TGTGCCAGCAGCTTAGGTTACAGGGAGATGAACACTGAAGCTTTCTTT. Translation: CASSLGYREMNTEAFF.

In this sample, this clone turned up many times. The chain combines TRBV30 with TRBJ1-6; the D gene is possibly TRBD1 (5 bases). The CDR3 is made up of 14 amino acids. Germline assignment: CDR1 GTSNPN and CDR2 SVGIG (reference sequence). In DNA, the CDR3 is TGTGCGGAGGGGCTTAGCTCCTATAATTCACCCCTCCACTTT. This gives the protein CAEGLSSYNSPLHF.

This clone was counted only a few times. The chain couples TRBV12-3 or TRBV12-4 to TRBJ2-3; D is ambiguous. The CDR3 runs 11 residues. Trimming left V 6 bases short and J 2 bases short, with 3 bases between. The CDR3 reads CASRLTDTQYF. In DNA form, the CDR3 reads TGTGCCAGCAGACTCACAGATACGCAGTATTTT.